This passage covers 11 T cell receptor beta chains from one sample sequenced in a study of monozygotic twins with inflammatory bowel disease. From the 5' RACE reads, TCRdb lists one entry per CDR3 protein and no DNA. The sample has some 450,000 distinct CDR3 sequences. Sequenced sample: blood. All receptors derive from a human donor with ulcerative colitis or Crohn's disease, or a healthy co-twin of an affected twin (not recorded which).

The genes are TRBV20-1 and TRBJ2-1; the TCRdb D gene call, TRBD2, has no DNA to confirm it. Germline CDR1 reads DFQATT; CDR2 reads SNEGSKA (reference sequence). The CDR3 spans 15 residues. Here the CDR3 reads CSARTSGSSYNEQFF.

This CDR3 reads CASSGAYAEAFF. The rearrangement links TRBV18 to TRBJ1-1; TCRdb proposes TRBD1, but this gene call is untestable without DNA. Germline assignment: CDR1 KGHSH and CDR2 LQKENI. The CDR3 has 12 residues.

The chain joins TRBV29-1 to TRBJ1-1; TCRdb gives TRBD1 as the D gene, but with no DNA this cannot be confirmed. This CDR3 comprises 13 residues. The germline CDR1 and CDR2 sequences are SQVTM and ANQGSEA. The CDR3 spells CSVEAKQGPEAFF. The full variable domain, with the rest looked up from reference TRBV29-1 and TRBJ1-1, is SAVISQKPSRDICQRGTSLTIQCQVDSQVTMMFWYRQQPGQSLTLIATANQGSEATYESGFVIDKFPISRPNLTFSTLTVSNMSPEDSSIYLCSVEAKQGPEAFFGQGTRLTVV.

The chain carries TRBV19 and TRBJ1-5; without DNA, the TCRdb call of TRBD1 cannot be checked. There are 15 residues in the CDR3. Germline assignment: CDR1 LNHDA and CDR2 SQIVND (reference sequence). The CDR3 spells CASSQSSQGRQPQHF.

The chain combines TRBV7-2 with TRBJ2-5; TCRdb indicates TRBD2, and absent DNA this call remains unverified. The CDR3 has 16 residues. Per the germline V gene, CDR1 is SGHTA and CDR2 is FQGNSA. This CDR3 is CASSKPAGLNLWTQYF. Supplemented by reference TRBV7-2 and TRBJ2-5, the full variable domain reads GAGVSQSPSNKVTEKGKDVELRCDPISGHTALYWYRQSLGQGLEFLIYFQGNSAPDKSGLPSDRFSAERTGGSVSTLTIQRTQQEDSAVYLCASSKPAGLNLWTQYFGPGTRLLVL.

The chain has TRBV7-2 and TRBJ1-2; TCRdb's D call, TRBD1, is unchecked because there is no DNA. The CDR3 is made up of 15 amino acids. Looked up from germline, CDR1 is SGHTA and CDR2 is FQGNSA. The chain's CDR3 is CASSLGPRKAEGYTF.

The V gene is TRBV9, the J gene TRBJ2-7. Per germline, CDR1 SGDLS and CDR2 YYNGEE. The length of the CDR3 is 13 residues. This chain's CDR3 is CASSVGSTYEQYF. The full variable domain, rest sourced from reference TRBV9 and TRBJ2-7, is DSGVTQTPKHLITATGQRVTLRCSPRSGDLSVYWYQQSLDQGLQFLIQYYNGEERAKGNILERFSAQQFPDLHSELNLSSLELGDSALYFCASSVGSTYEQYFGPGTRLTVT.

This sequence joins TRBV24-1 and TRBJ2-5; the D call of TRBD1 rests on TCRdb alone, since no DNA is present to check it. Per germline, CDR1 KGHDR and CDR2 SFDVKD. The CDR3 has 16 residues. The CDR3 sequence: CATSDVGVEREETQYF.

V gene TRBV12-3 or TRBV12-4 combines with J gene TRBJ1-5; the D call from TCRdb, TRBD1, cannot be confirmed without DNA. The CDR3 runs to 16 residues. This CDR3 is CASSLQAGASNQPQHF.

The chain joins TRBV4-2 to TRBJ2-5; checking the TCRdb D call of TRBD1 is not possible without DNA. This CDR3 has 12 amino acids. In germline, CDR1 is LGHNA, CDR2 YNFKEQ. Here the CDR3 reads CASSRGQGAQYF.

CDR3 protein: CASTDRIHQETQYF. The chain combines TRBV6-6 with TRBJ2-5; the D call from TCRdb, TRBD1, cannot be confirmed without DNA. This CDR3 region has 14 residues. The V gene's germline CDR1 is MNHNY and CDR2 SVGAGI (reference sequence).